Below, 28 T cell receptor beta chains from the same sample are listed, as sequenced in a study of regulatory T cells in long-lasting Graves disease. Time point meaning: persistent/refractory GD, antithyroid drugs over 5 years with positive TRAb. PBMCs provided the RNA from which the TCR library was made. HTBI primers from iRepertoire and Arm-PCR of CDR3 regions yielded the TCR beta libraries. Via MiXCR, TCRdb re-called the multiplex PCR reads, giving one row per CDR3 protein. The sample carries some 370,000 distinct CDR3 sequences, less than 25% recorded once. This material consisted of peripheral blood mononuclear cells (PBMCs), taken when the disease was refractory, from a patient treated with antithyroid drugs. These receptors were collected from a female donor with Graves disease.

The chain has TRBV7-9 and TRBJ2-1; 12 nucleotides line up with TRBD2. The CDR3 is made up of 16 amino acids. Germline lookup yields CDR1 SEHNR and CDR2 FQNEAQ (reference sequence). The junction had 4 bases not matched to a gene; V was cut back by 3 bases and J by 4 bases. The CDR3 region is CASSLKLAGGYNEQFF. As DNA, the CDR3 is TGTGCCAGCAGCTTGAAACTAGCGGGGGGTTACAATGAGCAGTTCTTC.

The genes are TRBV29-1 and TRBJ2-7; D may be TRBD2 (5 bases). CDR1 and CDR2 from the germline V gene are SQVTM and ANQGSEA. The CDR3 covers 15 residues. V was cut by 2 bases and J by 0 bases, with 14 bases left in between. The CDR3 loop reads CSVELERKSSYEQYF. As DNA, the CDR3 is TGCAGCGTTGAATTGGAGCGGAAGTCCTCCTACGAGCAGTACTTC.

The CDR3 nucleotides are TGTGCCAGCAGCCCGAGGCATGGGGGTGGAGGTACGCAGTATTTT. This sequence encodes CASSPRHGGGGTQYF. The rearrangement links TRBV11-2 to TRBJ2-3; D might be TRBD1 or TRBD2, each matching 5 bases. Germline V gene sequence: CDR1 SGHAT, CDR2 FQNNGV. The germline V and J ends were trimmed by 5 bases and 8 bases, with 20 bases remaining between them. The CDR3 totals 15 residues.

At least ten counts were recorded for this clonotype. The V and J genes are TRBV12-3 or TRBV12-4 and TRBJ2-4, with a tentative D call TRBD2 (7 bases). The CDR3 runs 16 residues. V was clipped by 4 bases and J by 7 bases, with 20 bases between them. DNA for the CDR3: TGTGCCAGCAGTTCAAGGTTGGGGGGGCCGCGGAACATTCAGTACTTC. Its translation is CASSSRLGGPRNIQYF.

The chain couples TRBV19 to TRBJ2-2, with D hard to call. Germline loops: CDR1 LNHDA, CDR2 SQIVND (reference sequence). V shed 1 base and J shed 1 base, with 4 bases lying between them. This CDR3 has 14 residues. Here the CDR3 reads CASSIVKNTGELFF. The CDR3 bases are TGTGCCAGTAGTATAGTAAAGAACACCGGGGAGCTGTTTTTT.

This clonotype was seen repeatedly, ten times or more. The V call is TRBV12-5, the J call TRBJ1-5; no definite D call. The CDR3 sequence is 13 residues long. CDR1 is LGHNT, CDR2 FRNRAP, per germline. Trimming took off 0 bases at V and 5 bases at J, with 5 bases between the two ends. CDR3 in amino acids: CASGLVEYQPQHF. The CDR3 bases are TGTGCTAGTGGTTTGGTTGAGTATCAGCCCCAGCATTTT.

This clonotype has at least ten counts. The gene calls are TRBV7-9 and TRBJ2-4; D remains unclear. The CDR3 length is 13 residues. Germline CDR1 and CDR2: SEHNR and FQNEAQ (reference sequence). Trimming left V 5 bases short and J 5 bases short, with 10 bases between. The CDR3 region has the DNA TGTGCCAGCAGCACGGATCTCCAAAACATTCAGTACTTC. This translates into CASSTDLQNIQYF.

The chain joins TRBV6-2 or TRBV6-3 to TRBJ2-7, with 11 bases lining up with TRBD2. V lost 6 bases, J lost 3 bases, and 7 bases stayed unmatched. The CDR3 spans 15 residues. Germline V lookup: CDR1 MNHEY, CDR2 SVGEGT. The CDR3 spells CASSPRTSGLYEQYF. Here the CDR3 DNA reads TGTGCCAGCAGCCCCAGGACTAGCGGGCTCTACGAGCAGTACTTC.

This clonotype was recorded a few times. J is TRBJ1-1 and V is TRBV7-9, with a possible D match to TRBD1 (5 bases). Trimming left V 5 bases short and J 4 bases short, with 20 bases between. Germline V CDR1 and CDR2: SEHNR, FQNEAQ (reference sequence). There are 16 residues in the CDR3. CDR3 DNA: TGTGCCAGCAGCCTAGGAGACGGGACGTGGGGCACTGAAGCTTTCTTT. Its translation is CASSLGDGTWGTEAFF.

The DNA of the CDR3 is TGTGCCAGCAGACGGACAGGGCTCTGGACCCAGTACTTC. Translated, it gives CASRRTGLWTQYF. V gene TRBV6-1 combines with J gene TRBJ2-5; TRBD1 matches at 8 bases. The CDR3 spans 13 residues. V lost 6 bases and J lost 7; bases outside the gene matches: 7. Germline CDR1 is MNHNS and CDR2 is SASEGT.

The chain uses TRBV6-1 and TRBJ1-2, with D tentatively TRBD1 (6 bases). Trimming removed 5 bases at V and 3 bases at J, with 13 bases between. The CDR3 sequence is 14 residues long. Germline values: CDR1 MNHNS, CDR2 SASEGT. The CDR3 coding sequence is TGTGCCAGCAGTAACGGGGGCGGCGACTATGGCTACACCTTC. Its protein is CASSNGGGDYGYTF.

This chain connects TRBV5-1 to TRBJ1-1; D unresolved. CDR1 is SGHRS, CDR2 YFSETQ, per germline. The CDR3 runs to 18 residues. V was cut by 0 bases and J by 1 base, with 19 bases left in between. CDR3 coding DNA: TGCGCCAGCAGCTTGGATTTCCCACAATTTATCCAGAACACTGAAGCTTTCTTT. Its translation: CASSLDFPQFIQNTEAFF. Variable domain in full (rest from reference TRBV5-1 and TRBJ1-1): KAGVTQTPRYLIKTRGQQVTLSCSPISGHRSVSWYQQTPGQGLQFLFEYFSETQRNKGNFPGRFSGRQFSNSRSEMNVSTLELGDSALYLCASSLDFPQFIQNTEAFFGQGTRLTVV.

CDR3 amino acids: CASSVRAGSSNTGELFF. The DNA of the CDR3 is TGTGCCAGCAGCGTAAGGGCTGGTTCATCGAACACCGGGGAGCTGTTTTTT. This sequence joins TRBV9 and TRBJ2-2; D call uncertain. V was trimmed by 1 base and J by 0 bases, leaving 13 bases between them. The CDR3 has 17 residues. The germline CDR1 and CDR2 sequences are SGDLS and YYNGEE.

The J gene is TRBJ2-7, the V gene TRBV27; D may correspond to TRBD1 or TRBD2 (5 bases each). V was cut by 6 bases and J by 1 base, with 16 bases left in between. Germline CDR1 reads MNHEY; CDR2 reads SMNVEV (reference sequence). This CDR3 has 15 residues. The CDR3 DNA sequence: TGTGCCAGCAGCCCCGGGACGGATGCTTCCTACGAGCAGTACTTC. It is translated as CASSPGTDASYEQYF.

The chain employs TRBV2 and TRBJ2-4; 8 positions agree with TRBD1. Germline CDR1 is SNHLY and CDR2 is FYNNEI. The CDR3 is 13 amino acids. The V gene end was trimmed by 4 bases and the J gene end by 8 bases; junction bases not matched to a gene: 4. The CDR3 nucleotides are TGTGCCAGCAGTGTCCCGGACAGGGACATTCAGTACTTC. Its protein is CASSVPDRDIQYF.

This chain joins TRBV7-9 and TRBJ2-3; no reliable D call. V was shortened by 1 base and J by 2 bases, with 4 bases between the two germline ends. The CDR3 runs to 13 residues. Germline V lookup: CDR1 SEHNR, CDR2 FQNEAQ (reference sequence). The CDR3 DNA is TGTGCCAGCAGCTTAGAGTCCACAGATACGCAGTATTTT. As protein: CASSLESTDTQYF.

The chain combines TRBV7-2 with TRBJ2-7, with D tentatively TRBD1 (5 bases). Germline V gene sequence: CDR1 SGHTA, CDR2 FQGNSA. The V end was cut by 3 bases, the J end by 0 bases, with 9 bases between. The CDR3 is 14 amino acids. The CDR3 loop is CASSLLQASYEQYF. CDR3 in DNA: TGTGCCAGCAGCTTGTTACAGGCCTCCTACGAGCAGTACTTC. The whole variable domain, remainder taken from reference TRBV7-2 and TRBJ2-7, is GAGVSQSPSNKVTEKGKDVELRCDPISGHTALYWYRQSLGQGLEFLIYFQGNSAPDKSGLPSDRFSAERTGGSVSTLTIQRTQQEDSAVYLCASSLLQASYEQYFGPGTRLTVT.

The chain joins TRBV7-9 to TRBJ2-2; no reliable D call. This CDR3 comprises 11 residues. V was pared by 8 bases and J by 3 bases, with 4 bases between. The germline V gene has CDR1 SEHNR and CDR2 FQNEAQ (reference sequence). The chain's CDR3 is CASEDTGELFF. The CDR3 DNA sequence: TGTGCCAGCGAGGACACCGGGGAGCTGTTTTTT.

This clonotype was picked up many times. V gene TRBV7-8 combines with J gene TRBJ2-7, with D possibly being TRBD2 (6 bases). This CDR3 spans 15 amino acids. Germline CDR1 reads SGHVS; CDR2 reads FQNEAQ. Trimming cost V 2 bases and J 6 bases, with 17 bases left between them. In nucleotides, the CDR3 is TGTGCCAGCAGCTTAAGGCCGGATGGGAGGAGCGAGCAGTACTTC. It codes for CASSLRPDGRSEQYF.

The chain is built from TRBV6-2 or TRBV6-3 and TRBJ2-5; D not certain. Germline V gene sequence: CDR1 MNHEY, CDR2 SVGEGT. Trimming shortened V by 4 bases and J by 4 bases, and 13 bases separated the two germline ends. The CDR3 has 14 residues. The CDR3 nucleotides are TGTGCCAGCAGTTCGGGCACGCAGCGAGAGACCCAGTACTTC. Protein sequence: CASSSGTQRETQYF.

V and J are TRBV11-2 and TRBJ2-1; D unclear. The CDR3 spans 15 residues. The V end was cut by 1 base, the J end by 7 bases, with 14 bases between. Germline CDR1 SGHAT, CDR2 FQNNGV. The CDR3 reads CASSLGVAVGNEQFF. As DNA, the CDR3 is TGTGCCAGCAGCTTAGGGGTAGCAGTTGGGAATGAGCAGTTCTTC.

The CDR3: CAWRALGANTGELFF. The CDR3 bases are TGTGCCTGGAGGGCCTTGGGAGCGAACACCGGGGAGCTGTTTTTT. The J gene is TRBJ2-2, the V gene TRBV30; a weak D match, TRBD2 (5 bases). The CDR3 runs 15 residues. CDR1 and CDR2 from the germline V gene are GTSNPN and SVGIG (reference sequence). V gave up 3 bases and J gave up 0 bases, with 11 bases separating them.

This clonotype occurred a few times. V is TRBV6-5 and J is TRBJ1-4, with D unclear. V gave up 2 bases and J gave up 6 bases, with 19 bases separating them. CDR1 is MNHEY, CDR2 SVGAGI, per germline. This CDR3 is built from 17 residues. For the CDR3, the DNA is TGTGCCAGCAGTTACGGCCCGTTCGCGGTACTTGATGAAAAACTGTTTTTT. Translated: CASSYGPFAVLDEKLFF.

This clonotype was seen many times. The chain links TRBV28 to TRBJ2-7; D remains unclear. With 4 bases removed from V and 5 bases from J, the gap between germline ends came to 21 bases. CDR1 and CDR2 from the germline V gene are MDHEN and SYDVKM. The CDR3 contains 16 residues. Here the CDR3 reads CASSSRRWVIGHEQYF. Here the CDR3 DNA reads TGTGCCAGCAGTTCACGGAGATGGGTAATCGGGCACGAGCAGTACTTC.

This clonotype was counted at least ten times. The chain uses TRBV28 and TRBJ1-1, with D possibly TRBD1 on 6 matching bases. The CDR3 extends over 14 amino acids. CDR1 and CDR2 (germline): MDHEN, SYDVKM. The V end lost 4 bases, the J end lost 5 bases, and 14 bases lay between the germline ends. CDR3 DNA sequence: TGTGCCAGCAGTTACAGGGAAGATTGGACTGAAGCTTTCTTT. Protein: CASSYREDWTEAFF.

In its sample, this clonotype was seen once. This rearrangement joins TRBV20-1 to TRBJ1-5, with D perhaps matching TRBD1 (5 bases). V lost 0 bases to trimming and J lost 6 bases, with 9 bases between them. Germline lookup yields CDR1 DFQATT and CDR2 SNEGSKA (reference sequence). The CDR3 has 13 residues. The CDR3 nucleotides read TGCAGTGCTAGAGATGGGGCGGGTCAGCCCCAGCATTTT. It specifies CSARDGAGQPQHF.

This clonotype was recorded at least ten times. Here the CDR3 reads CASSYSRGLTEAFF. In DNA, the CDR3 is TGTGCCAGCAGTTACAGCAGGGGTTTGACTGAAGCTTTCTTT. V usage is TRBV6-5 and J usage is TRBJ1-1, with D possibly matching TRBD1 (6 bases). V was clipped by 2 bases and J by 5 bases, with 12 bases between them. CDR1 and CDR2 from the germline V gene are MNHEY and SVGAGI. The CDR3 is 14 amino acids.

This clonotype has ten or more counts. The chain couples TRBV19 to TRBJ1-6; D uncertain. The CDR3 length is 16 residues. V was pared by 6 bases and J by 7 bases, with 19 bases between. Germline V gene lookup returns CDR1 LNHDA and CDR2 SQIVND (reference sequence). The CDR3 spells CASRLGSTAGNSPLHF. The CDR3 DNA sequence: TGTGCCAGTAGGCTGGGATCAACGGCGGGCAATTCACCCCTCCACTTT.